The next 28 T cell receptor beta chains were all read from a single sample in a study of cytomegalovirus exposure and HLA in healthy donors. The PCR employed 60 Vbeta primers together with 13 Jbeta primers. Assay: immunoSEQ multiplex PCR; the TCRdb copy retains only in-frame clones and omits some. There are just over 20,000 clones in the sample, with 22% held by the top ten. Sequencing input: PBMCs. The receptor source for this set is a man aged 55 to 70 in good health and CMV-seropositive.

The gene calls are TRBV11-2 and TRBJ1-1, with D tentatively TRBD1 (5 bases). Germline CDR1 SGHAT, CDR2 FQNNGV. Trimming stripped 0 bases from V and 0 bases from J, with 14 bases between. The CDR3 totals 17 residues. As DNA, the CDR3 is TGTGCCAGCAGCTTAGAAATAGACAGCCGGATGAACACTGAAGCTTTCTTT. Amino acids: CASSLEIDSRMNTEAFF.

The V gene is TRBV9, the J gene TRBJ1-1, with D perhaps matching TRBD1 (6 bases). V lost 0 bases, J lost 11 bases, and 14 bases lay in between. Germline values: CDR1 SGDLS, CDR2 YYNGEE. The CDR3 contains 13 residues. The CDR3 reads CASSVETGRRAFF. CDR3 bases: TGTGCCAGCAGCGTAGAAACAGGGAGACGCGCTTTCTTT.

CDR3 sequence (DNA): TGCAGTGCTACAGGGGGCGGCTACACCTTC. Protein sequence: CSATGGGYTF. The chain links TRBV20-1 to TRBJ1-2; 8 bases line up with TRBD1. Trimming cost V 4 bases and J 8 bases; bases outside gene matches: 0. This CDR3 region has 10 residues. The germline gives CDR1 DFQATT, CDR2 SNEGSKA (reference sequence).

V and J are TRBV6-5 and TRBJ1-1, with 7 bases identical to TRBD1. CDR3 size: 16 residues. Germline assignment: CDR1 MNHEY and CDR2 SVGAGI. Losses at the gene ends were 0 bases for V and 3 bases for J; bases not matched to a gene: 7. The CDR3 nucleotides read TGTGCCAGCAGTTACTCAACTAGGGGGACAGACACTGAAGCTTTCTTT. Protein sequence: CASSYSTRGTDTEAFF.

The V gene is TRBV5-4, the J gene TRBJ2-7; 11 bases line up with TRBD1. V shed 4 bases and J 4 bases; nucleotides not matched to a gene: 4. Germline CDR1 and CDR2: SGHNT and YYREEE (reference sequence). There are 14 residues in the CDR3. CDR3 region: CASSPGTGGYEQYF. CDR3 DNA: TGTGCCAGCAGCCCGGGGACAGGGGGGTACGAGCAGTACTTC.

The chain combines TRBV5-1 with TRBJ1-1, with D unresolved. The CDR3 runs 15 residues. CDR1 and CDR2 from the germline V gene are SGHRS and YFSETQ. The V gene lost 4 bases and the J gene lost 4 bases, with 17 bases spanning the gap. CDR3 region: CASSRDPDLGTEAFF. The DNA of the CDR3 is TGCGCCAGCAGCCGCGACCCTGACTTGGGCACTGAAGCTTTCTTT.

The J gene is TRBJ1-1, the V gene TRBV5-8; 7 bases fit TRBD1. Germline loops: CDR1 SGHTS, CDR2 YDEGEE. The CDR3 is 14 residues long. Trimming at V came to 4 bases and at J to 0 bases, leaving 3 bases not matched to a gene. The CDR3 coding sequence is TGTGCCAGCAGCAGGGACAGCCTGAACACTGAAGCTTTCTTT. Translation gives CASSRDSLNTEAFF.

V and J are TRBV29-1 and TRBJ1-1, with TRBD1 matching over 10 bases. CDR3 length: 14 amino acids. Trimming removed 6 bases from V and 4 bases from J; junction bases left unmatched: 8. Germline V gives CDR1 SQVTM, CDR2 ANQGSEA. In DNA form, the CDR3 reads TGCAGCGTGAGGAGGACAGGGGGAGGCACTGAAGCTTTCTTT. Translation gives CSVRRTGGGTEAFF.

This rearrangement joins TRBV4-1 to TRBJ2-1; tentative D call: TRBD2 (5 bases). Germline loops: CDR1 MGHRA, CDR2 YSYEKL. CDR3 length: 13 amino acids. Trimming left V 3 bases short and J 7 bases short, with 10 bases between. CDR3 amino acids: CASSHGRRNEQFF. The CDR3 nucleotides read TGCGCCAGCAGCCACGGCCGGAGGAATGAGCAGTTCTTC.

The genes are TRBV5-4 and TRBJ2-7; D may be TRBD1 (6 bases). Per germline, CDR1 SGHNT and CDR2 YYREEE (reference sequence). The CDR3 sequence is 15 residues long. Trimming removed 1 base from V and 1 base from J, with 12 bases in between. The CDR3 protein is CASSLPTGSSYEQYF. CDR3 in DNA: TGTGCCAGCAGCTTGCCGACAGGATCATCCTACGAGCAGTACTTC.

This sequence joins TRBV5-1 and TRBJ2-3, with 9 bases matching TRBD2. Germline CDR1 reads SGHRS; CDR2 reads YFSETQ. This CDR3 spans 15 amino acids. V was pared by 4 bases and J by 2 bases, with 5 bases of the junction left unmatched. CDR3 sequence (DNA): TGCGCCAGCAGCCCAAGGACTAGCGTCACAGATACGCAGTATTTT. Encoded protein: CASSPRTSVTDTQYF. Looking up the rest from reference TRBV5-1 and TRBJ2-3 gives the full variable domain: KAGVTQTPRYLIKTRGQQVTLSCSPISGHRSVSWYQQTPGQGLQFLFEYFSETQRNKGNFPGRFSGRQFSNSRSEMNVSTLELGDSALYLCASSPRTSVTDTQYFGPGTRLTVL.

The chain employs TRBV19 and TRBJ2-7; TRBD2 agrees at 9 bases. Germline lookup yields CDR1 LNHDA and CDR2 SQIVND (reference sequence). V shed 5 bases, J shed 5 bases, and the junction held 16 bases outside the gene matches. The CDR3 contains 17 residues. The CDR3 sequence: CASSSHPIAAGGHEQYF. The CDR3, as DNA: TGTGCCAGTAGTTCCCACCCTATAGCAGCGGGAGGCCACGAGCAGTACTTC.

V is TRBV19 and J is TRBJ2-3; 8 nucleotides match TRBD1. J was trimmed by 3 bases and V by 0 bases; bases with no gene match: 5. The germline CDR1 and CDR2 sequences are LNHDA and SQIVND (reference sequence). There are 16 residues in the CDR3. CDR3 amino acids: CASSIDRTGRTDTQYF. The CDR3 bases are TGTGCCAGTAGTATAGACCGGACAGGGAGGACAGATACGCAGTATTTT. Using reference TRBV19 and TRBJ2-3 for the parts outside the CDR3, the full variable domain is DGGITQSPKYLFRKEGQNVTLSCEQNLNHDAMYWYRQDPGQGLRLIYYSQIVNDFQKGDIAEGYSVSREKKESFPLTVTSAQKNPTAFYLCASSIDRTGRTDTQYFGPGTRLTVL.

The DNA of the CDR3 is TGTGCCAGCAGCTACCTAGGGGGCGTTGAAGCTTTCTTT. Its translation: CASSYLGGVEAFF. V usage is TRBV14 and J usage is TRBJ1-1; the match to TRBD1 covers 7 bases. In germline, CDR1 is SGHDN, CDR2 FVKESK. The CDR3 extends over 13 amino acids. After removal of 5 bases from V and 7 bases from J, the junction contained 7 bases not matched to a gene.

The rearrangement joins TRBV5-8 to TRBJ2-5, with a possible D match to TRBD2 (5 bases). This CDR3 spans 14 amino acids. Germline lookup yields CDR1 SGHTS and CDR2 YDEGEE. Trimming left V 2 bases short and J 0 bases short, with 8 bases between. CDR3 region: CASSLPGNQETQYF. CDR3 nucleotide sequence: TGTGCCAGCAGCTTACCCGGGAACCAAGAGACCCAGTACTTC.

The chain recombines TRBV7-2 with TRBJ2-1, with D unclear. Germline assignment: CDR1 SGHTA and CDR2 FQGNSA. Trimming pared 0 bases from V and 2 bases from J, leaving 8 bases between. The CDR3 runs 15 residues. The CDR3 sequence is CASSLASPAYNEQFF. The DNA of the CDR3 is TGTGCCAGCAGCTTAGCTAGCCCTGCCTACAATGAGCAGTTCTTC.

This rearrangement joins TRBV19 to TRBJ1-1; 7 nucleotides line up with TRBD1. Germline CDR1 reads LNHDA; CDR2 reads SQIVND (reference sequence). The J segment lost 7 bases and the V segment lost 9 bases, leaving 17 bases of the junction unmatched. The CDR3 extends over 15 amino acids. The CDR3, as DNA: TGTGCCAGCTCAAAAAGGGGGCGCGATTTAGGTGAAGCTTTCTTT. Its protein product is CASSKRGRDLGEAFF.

The CDR3 nucleotides are TGTGCCAGCAGCCTATTAGCCAGGGGGCGTTCTGGGGCCAACGTCCTGACTTTC. Its translation: CASSLLARGRSGANVLTF. This sequence joins TRBV5-4 and TRBJ2-6, with TRBD1 identical over 8 bases. The CDR3 extends over 18 amino acids. The ends lost 4 bases at V and 1 base at J; junction bases unmatched: 10. Germline CDR1 SGHNT, CDR2 YYREEE (reference sequence).

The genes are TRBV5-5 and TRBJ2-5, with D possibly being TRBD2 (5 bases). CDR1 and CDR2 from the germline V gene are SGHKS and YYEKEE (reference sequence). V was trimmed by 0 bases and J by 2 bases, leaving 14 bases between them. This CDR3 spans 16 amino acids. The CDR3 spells CASSLVPGYRQETQYF. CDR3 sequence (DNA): TGTGCCAGCAGCTTGGTTCCGGGATACAGACAAGAGACCCAGTACTTC.

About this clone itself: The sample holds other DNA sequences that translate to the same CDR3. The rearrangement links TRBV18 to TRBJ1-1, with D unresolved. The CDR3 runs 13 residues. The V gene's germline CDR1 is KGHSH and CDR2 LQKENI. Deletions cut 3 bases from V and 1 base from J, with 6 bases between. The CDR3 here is CASSPTGNTEAFF. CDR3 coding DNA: TGTGCCAGCTCACCCACGGGGAACACTGAAGCTTTCTTT.

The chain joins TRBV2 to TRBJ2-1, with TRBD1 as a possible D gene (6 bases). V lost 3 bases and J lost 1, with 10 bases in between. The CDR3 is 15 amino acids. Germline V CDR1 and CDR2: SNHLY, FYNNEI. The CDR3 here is CASSDTQGSYNEQFF. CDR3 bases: TGTGCCAGCAGTGATACACAGGGATCCTACAATGAGCAGTTCTTC.

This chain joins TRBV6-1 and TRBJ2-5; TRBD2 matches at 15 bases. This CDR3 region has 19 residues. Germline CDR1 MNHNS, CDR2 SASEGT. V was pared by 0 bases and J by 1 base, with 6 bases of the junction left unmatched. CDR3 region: CASSEAIPGLAGGQETQYF. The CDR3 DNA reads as TGTGCCAGCAGTGAAGCTATACCGGGACTAGCGGGAGGCCAAGAGACCCAGTACTTC.

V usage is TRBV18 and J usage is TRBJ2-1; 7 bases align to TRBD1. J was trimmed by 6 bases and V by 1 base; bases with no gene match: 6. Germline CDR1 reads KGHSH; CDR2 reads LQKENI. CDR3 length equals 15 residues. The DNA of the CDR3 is TGTGCCAGCTCACCACAGGGGGCGAGAGGCAATGAGCAGTTCTTC. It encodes CASSPQGARGNEQFF.

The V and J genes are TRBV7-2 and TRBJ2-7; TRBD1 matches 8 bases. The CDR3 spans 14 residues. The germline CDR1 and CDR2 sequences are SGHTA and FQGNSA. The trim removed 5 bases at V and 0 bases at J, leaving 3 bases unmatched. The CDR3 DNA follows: TGTGCCAGCAGCCGTGACAGGGGCTCCTACGAGCAGTACTTC. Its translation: CASSRDRGSYEQYF.

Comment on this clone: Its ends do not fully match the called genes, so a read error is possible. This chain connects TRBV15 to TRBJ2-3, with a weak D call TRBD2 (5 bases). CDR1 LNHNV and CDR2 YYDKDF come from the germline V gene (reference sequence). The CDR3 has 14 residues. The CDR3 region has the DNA TGTGCCACCAGCAGAGTCCGGGTCCGGGATAAGCAGTATTTT. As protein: CATSRVRVRDKQYF.

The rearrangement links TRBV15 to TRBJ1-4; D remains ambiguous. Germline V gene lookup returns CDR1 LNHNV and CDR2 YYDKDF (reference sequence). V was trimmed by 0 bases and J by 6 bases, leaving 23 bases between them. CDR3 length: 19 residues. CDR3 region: CATSRDPSGLRESDEKLFF. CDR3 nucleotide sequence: TGTGCCACCAGCAGAGATCCTAGTGGGTTGAGGGAGTCCGATGAAAAACTGTTTTTT.

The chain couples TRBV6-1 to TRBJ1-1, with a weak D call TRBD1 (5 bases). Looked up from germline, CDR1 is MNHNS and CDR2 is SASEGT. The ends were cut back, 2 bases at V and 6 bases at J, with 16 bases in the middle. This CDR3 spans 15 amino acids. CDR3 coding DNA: TGTGCCAGCAGTGAACAGGGAGGGAGAATCGCTGAAGCTTTCTTT. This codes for CASSEQGGRIAEAFF.

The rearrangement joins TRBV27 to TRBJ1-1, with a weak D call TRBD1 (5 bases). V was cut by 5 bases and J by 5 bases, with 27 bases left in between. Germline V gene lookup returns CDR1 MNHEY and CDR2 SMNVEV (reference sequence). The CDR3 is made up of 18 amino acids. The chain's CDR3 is CASSVRGVGFQAETEAFF. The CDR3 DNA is TGTGCCAGCAGTGTACGGGGGGTTGGTTTTCAGGCCGAAACTGAAGCTTTCTTT.